This entry describes one T cell receptor (beta chain). As originally analysed: Counts of nucleated cells, estimated from reference gene primer amplification, were obtained. Using immunoSEQ multiplex PCR, the repertoire was profiled, and TCRdb retains in-frame clones only, with some absent. D and trimming were read from the DNA, whereas the V and J calls and clone size are those reported in that table. The table shows approximately 70,000 clones, with more than 80% occurring only once. The source of the sample is a study of blood T cell repertoires in COVID-19. At the level of the study: Both acute and convalescent COVID-19 samples were obtained from the United States, Italy and Spain. PBMCs, B-cell-depleted T cells, or T cells provided the cDNA or gDNA that made up the material.

CDR3 size: 13 residues. Trimming took 4 bases from V and 5 from J; bases not matched to a gene: 2. The germline gives CDR1 MDHEN, CDR2 SYDVKM. V is TRBV28 and J is TRBJ1-5; 7 nucleotides agree with TRBD1. The source of this sequence is an elderly woman with active COVID-19. Input material: peripheral blood. The CDR3 DNA sequence: TGTGCCAGCAGTTCACAGGGGTATCAGCCCCAGCATTTT. This sequence encodes CASSSQGYQPQHF.